The 26 T cell receptor beta chains reported below all come from one sample, sequenced in a study of cytomegalovirus exposure and HLA in healthy donors. The PCR ran on 60 Vbeta and 13 Jbeta primers. The method was immunoSEQ multiplex PCR; TCRdb's version includes in-frame clones alone and lacks a portion of them. The sample consists of 100,000 or so clones, about three quarters of them appearing once. The sample was PBMCs. The receptors come from a woman aged 40 to 50 in good health and CMV-seropositive.

V and J are TRBV19 and TRBJ2-1; 10 bases align to TRBD2. The CDR3 consists of 15 residues. Trimming removed 5 bases from V and 4 bases from J; junction bases left unmatched: 5. The germline gives CDR1 LNHDA, CDR2 SQIVND (reference sequence). Written as DNA, the CDR3 is TGTGCCAGTAGTCTTCGGACTAGCGGTTACAATGAGCAGTTCTTC. Amino acids: CASSLRTSGYNEQFF.

CDR3 sequence: CASSARGSGNTIYF. The CDR3 DNA reads as TGTGCCAGCAGCGCCAGGGGGTCCGGAAACACCATATATTTT. This chain connects TRBV7-6 to TRBJ1-3, with 7 bases lining up with TRBD1. V was clipped by 5 bases and J by 4 bases; unmatched bases: 5. The germline gives CDR1 SGHVS, CDR2 FNYEAQ. The CDR3 has 14 amino acids.

V usage is TRBV19 and J usage is TRBJ1-5; no definite D call. Germline V gene sequence: CDR1 LNHDA, CDR2 SQIVND (reference sequence). Trimming cost V 8 bases and J 2 bases, with 13 bases left between them. CDR3 length: 14 amino acids. CDR3 residues: CASSGVYGNQPQHF. CDR3 in DNA: TGTGCCAGTTCCGGAGTTTACGGCAATCAGCCCCAGCATTTT.

This rearrangement joins TRBV7-2 to TRBJ2-5; the D gene is possibly TRBD2 (5 bases). The closer fit of TRBJ2-7 to the DNA end suggests the J call may be wrong. The CDR3 length is 14 residues. Germline values: CDR1 SGHTA, CDR2 FQGNSA. CDR3 DNA: TGTGCCAGCAGCTACACTCCCGGGATGTACGAGCAGTACTTC. Protein product: CASSYTPGMYEQYF.

This chain connects TRBV10-3 to TRBJ1-2; the D is unclear. V was trimmed by 0 bases and J by 5 bases, leaving 16 bases between them. CDR1 is ENHRY and CDR2 is SYGVKD in the germline V gene. The CDR3 totals 16 residues. The CDR3 nucleotides are TGTGCCATCAGTGAGTCTAGTTTTCCGGGAACTTATGGCTACACCTTC. Translation: CAISESSFPGTYGYTF.

This clone has only one observation. The chain couples TRBV5-8 to TRBJ2-2; a possible D gene is TRBD1 (6 bases). From germline, CDR1 is SGHTS and CDR2 YDEGEE. V dropped 4 bases and J dropped 1 base, with 14 bases sitting between them. The CDR3 runs to 16 residues. CDR3 amino acids: CASSTFKGENTGELFF. In DNA, the CDR3 is TGTGCCAGCAGCACCTTTAAGGGGGAGAACACCGGGGAGCTGTTTTTT.

This clone has a single count. The chain employs TRBV5-4 and TRBJ2-1; 13 bases agree with TRBD2. The trim removed 3 bases at V and 4 bases at J, leaving 4 bases unmatched. The CDR3 consists of 16 residues. Germline V lookup: CDR1 SGHNT, CDR2 YYREEE (reference sequence). The CDR3: CASSSGTSGDYNEQFF. As DNA, the CDR3 is TGTGCCAGCAGCTCGGGGACTAGCGGGGATTACAATGAGCAGTTCTTC. Using reference TRBV5-4 and TRBJ2-1 for the parts outside the CDR3, the full variable domain is ETGVTQSPTHLIKTRGQQVTLRCSSQSGHNTVSWYQQALGQGPQFIFQYYREEENGRGNFPPRFSGLQFPNYSSELNVNALELDDSALYLCASSSGTSGDYNEQFFGPGTRLTVL.

The chain joins TRBV21-1 to TRBJ2-2; the D segment call TRBD2 is taken from the table without a DNA check. TRBV21-1 is a known pseudogene. The CDR3 extends over 18 amino acids. The CDR3 DNA reads TGTGCCAGCAGCAAACTGCTAGCGGGGTTAATGGTTACCGGGGAGCTGTTTTTT. This gives the protein CASSKLLAGLMVTGELFF.

CDR3 in amino acids: CASSVQVLNTEAFF. The CDR3 coding sequence is TGCGCCAGCAGCGTACAGGTTTTGAACACTGAAGCTTTCTTT. The rearrangement joins TRBV4-1 to TRBJ1-1, with D possibly matching TRBD1 (5 bases). CDR1 and CDR2 from the germline V gene are MGHRA and YSYEKL. The CDR3 loop spans 14 amino acids. The V gene lost 5 bases and the J gene lost 0 bases, with 10 bases spanning the gap.

This clone was detected many times. This chain joins TRBV7-9 and TRBJ1-2; weak D call: TRBD1 (6 bases). The CDR3 sequence is 12 residues long. Per germline, CDR1 SEHNR and CDR2 FQNEAQ (reference sequence). Trimming stripped 10 bases from V and 6 bases from J, with 15 bases between. CDR3 coding DNA: TGTGCCATCTGGGGGCAGGGTGATGGCTACACCTTC. Its protein is CAIWGQGDGYTF.

The rearrangement uses TRBV9 and TRBJ1-6; tentative D call: TRBD1 (6 bases). The CDR3 contains 14 residues. Germline values: CDR1 SGDLS, CDR2 YYNGEE. V was clipped by 4 bases and J by 10 bases, with 15 bases between them. The CDR3 bases are TGTGCCAGCAGCCCTAAGGGGGGGGGATCACCCCTCCACTTT. Its translation is CASSPKGGGSPLHF.

This sequence joins TRBV7-2 and TRBJ1-5; D not resolved. The CDR3 is 16 amino acids. Trimming cost V 2 bases and J 3 bases, with 14 bases left between them. Germline-derived CDR1 and CDR2 are SGHTA and FQGNSA. Here the CDR3 reads CASSLRSGTNNQPQHF. In nucleotides, the CDR3 is TGTGCCAGCAGCTTAAGGTCGGGAACCAACAATCAGCCCCAGCATTTT.

The V call is TRBV6-5, the J call TRBJ2-7; a weak D match, TRBD1 (5 bases). Germline V gene data show CDR1 as MNHEY and CDR2 as SVGAGI. The length of the CDR3 is 13 residues. V lost 0 bases, J lost 7 bases, and 10 bases lay in between. The CDR3 loop reads CASSYSRTPEQYF. The CDR3 DNA reads TGTGCCAGCAGTTACTCCCGGACACCTGAGCAGTACTTC.

The gene calls are TRBV19 and TRBJ1-4, with a weak D call TRBD1 (6 bases). V was shortened by 2 bases and J by 7 bases, with 14 bases between the two germline ends. The CDR3 covers 15 residues. The V gene's germline CDR1 is LNHDA and CDR2 SQIVND (reference sequence). The CDR3 nucleotides are TGTGCCAGTAGTATACTGGACAGTGACCTTGAAAAACTGTTTTTT. Its translation is CASSILDSDLEKLFF. Based on the CDR3 plus reference TRBV19 and TRBJ1-4, the full variable domain is DGGITQSPKYLFRKEGQNVTLSCEQNLNHDAMYWYRQDPGQGLRLIYYSQIVNDFQKGDIAEGYSVSREKKESFPLTVTSAQKNPTAFYLCASSILDSDLEKLFFGSGTQLSVL.

This clone has a single count. DNA of the CDR3: TGTGCCAGCAGCCCCCGGGACAGGACTTACACCGGGGAGCTGTTTTTT. Its protein is CASSPRDRTYTGELFF. The chain couples TRBV7-2 to TRBJ2-2, with TRBD1 matching 8 bases. The CDR3 is made up of 16 amino acids. V was clipped by 5 bases and J by 3 bases; unmatched bases: 8. Germline CDR1 reads SGHTA; CDR2 reads FQGNSA.

DNA for the CDR3: TGTGCCAGCAGCTTAGTGCCCGTGGACAGGGGGCATTCCTACAATGAGCAGTTCTTC. Translating gives CASSLVPVDRGHSYNEQFF. J is TRBJ2-1 and V is TRBV11-2, with TRBD1 matching 11 bases. The CDR3 has 19 amino acids. CDR1 is SGHAT, CDR2 FQNNGV, per germline. The J segment lost 1 base and the V segment lost 1 base, leaving 9 bases of the junction unmatched.

V usage is TRBV25-1 and J usage is TRBJ1-6, with D perhaps matching TRBD1 (5 bases). V was pared by 1 base and J by 7 bases, with 11 bases between. The CDR3 covers 15 residues. The germline V gene has CDR1 MGHDK and CDR2 SYGVNS. Written as DNA, the CDR3 is TGTGCCAGCAGTGAATTGGGGGGATTCAATTCACCCCTCCACTTT. It codes for CASSELGGFNSPLHF.

The DNA of the CDR3 is TGTGCCAGCAGTCCGAACAGGAGCCCCACTCAAGGCTACACCTTC. The encoded protein is CASSPNRSPTQGYTF. This chain joins TRBV7-9 and TRBJ1-2, with TRBD1 as a possible D gene (5 bases). The CDR3 is 15 residues long. CDR1 is SEHNR and CDR2 is FQNEAQ in the germline V gene (reference sequence). The V end was cut by 6 bases, the J end by 8 bases, with 22 bases between. The entire variable domain, with the rest obtained from reference TRBV7-9 and TRBJ1-2, is as follows: DTGVSQNPRHKITKRGQNVTFRCDPISEHNRLYWYRQTLGQGPEFLTYFQNEAQLEKSRLLSDRFSAERPKGSFSTLEIQRTEQGDSAMYLCASSPNRSPTQGYTFGSGTRLTVV.

CDR3 DNA sequence: TGTGCCAGCAGCTTTCGACAGGGTAACCAAAACATTCAGTACTTC. Residues: CASSFRQGNQNIQYF. The gene calls are TRBV5-4 and TRBJ2-4; TRBD1 matches 7 bases. Trimming at V came to 2 bases and at J to 5 bases, leaving 7 bases not matched to a gene. Germline CDR1 and CDR2: SGHNT and YYREEE (reference sequence). The length of the CDR3 is 15 residues.

This clone has just one count. The chain has TRBV2 and TRBJ2-1; TRBD2 is a possible D gene (6 bases). Germline V gene data show CDR1 as SNHLY and CDR2 as FYNNEI. This CDR3 spans 13 amino acids. V was pared by 11 bases and J by 5 bases, with 16 bases between. Written as DNA, the CDR3 is TGTGCCCTGTTAGGCGGGGAGAACAATGAGCAGTTCTTC. This codes for CALLGGENNEQFF.

This rearrangement joins TRBV5-6 to TRBJ2-3; TRBD2 agrees at 14 bases. The CDR3 length is 16 residues. The J segment lost 8 bases and the V segment lost 0 bases, leaving 5 bases of the junction unmatched. Per the germline V gene, CDR1 is SGHDT and CDR2 is YYEEEE. The CDR3 protein is CASSLGLAGGPGTQYF. The DNA of the CDR3 is TGTGCCAGCAGCTTGGGACTAGCGGGAGGGCCGGGTACGCAGTATTTT.

The rearrangement links TRBV6-5 to TRBJ2-5; TRBD2 might be the D (5 bases). Judging by the DNA end, TRBJ2-7 fits better; the J call may be wrong. The V gene's germline CDR1 is MNHEY and CDR2 SVGAGI. The CDR3 runs 12 residues. The DNA of the CDR3 is TGTGCCAGCAGCCCCCTGGCGGGCGAGCAGTACTTC. Translation: CASSPLAGEQYF.

The genes are TRBV2 and TRBJ1-1; D is possibly TRBD1 (5 bases). Trimming cost V 6 bases and J 10 bases, with 24 bases left between them. Germline assignment: CDR1 SNHLY and CDR2 FYNNEI. The CDR3 extends over 15 amino acids. DNA of the CDR3: TGTGCCAGCAGCGAAATACAGGCCGCCCCAACCGGAGCTTTCTTT. Translation: CASSEIQAAPTGAFF.

The chain joins TRBV5-6 to TRBJ2-7; 9 positions match TRBD1. Trimming took 3 bases from V and 0 from J; bases not matched to a gene: 7. The CDR3 consists of 16 residues. Germline V gene sequence: CDR1 SGHDT, CDR2 YYEEEE. The CDR3 DNA reads TGTGCCAGCAGCTCAATGACAGGGGGTAGCTCCTACGAGCAGTACTTC. Amino acid sequence: CASSSMTGGSSYEQYF. Full variable domain (remainder filled in from reference TRBV5-6 and TRBJ2-7): DAGVTQSPTHLIKTRGQQVTLRCSPKSGHDTVSWYQQALGQGPQFIFQYYEEEERQRGNFPDRFSGHQFPNYSSELNVNALLLGDSALYLCASSSMTGGSSYEQYFGPGTRLTVT.

The chain employs TRBV28 and TRBJ2-3, with 9 bases that match TRBD2. The CDR3 totals 17 residues. Germline V CDR1 and CDR2: MDHEN, SYDVKM. Trimming cost V 2 bases and J 3 bases; bases outside gene matches: 9. CDR3 protein: CASSLGAAGGWTDTQYF. The CDR3 DNA sequence: TGTGCCAGCAGTTTAGGTGCGGCGGGGGGGTGGACAGATACGCAGTATTTT.

The J gene is TRBJ2-2, the V gene TRBV2; a possible D gene is TRBD2 (5 bases). Per the germline V gene, CDR1 is SNHLY and CDR2 is FYNNEI. The CDR3 length is 16 residues. Between the trimmed V and J ends, which lost 6 bases and 4 bases, there was a span of 18 bases. This CDR3 reads CASSSESARVTGELFF. CDR3 nucleotide sequence: TGTGCCAGCAGCTCGGAGTCCGCGAGGGTCACCGGGGAGCTGTTTTTT.